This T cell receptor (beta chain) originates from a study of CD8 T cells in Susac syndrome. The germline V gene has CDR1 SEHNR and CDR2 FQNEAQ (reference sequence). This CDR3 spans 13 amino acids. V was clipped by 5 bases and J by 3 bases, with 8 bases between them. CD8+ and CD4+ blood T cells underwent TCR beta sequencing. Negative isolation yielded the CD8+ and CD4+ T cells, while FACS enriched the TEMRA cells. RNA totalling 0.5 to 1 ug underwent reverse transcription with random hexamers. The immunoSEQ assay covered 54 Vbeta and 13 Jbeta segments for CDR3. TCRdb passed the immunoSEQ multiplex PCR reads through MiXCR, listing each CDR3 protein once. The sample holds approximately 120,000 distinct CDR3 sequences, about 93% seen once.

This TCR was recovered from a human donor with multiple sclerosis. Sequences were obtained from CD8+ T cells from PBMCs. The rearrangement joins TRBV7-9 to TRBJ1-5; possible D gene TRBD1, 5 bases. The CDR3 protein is CASSPGNNQPQHF. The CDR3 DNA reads TGTGCCAGCAGCCCAGGGAACAATCAGCCCCAGCATTTT. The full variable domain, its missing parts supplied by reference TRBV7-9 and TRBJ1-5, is DTGVSQNPRHKITKRGQNVTFRCDPISEHNRLYWYRQTLGQGPEFLTYFQNEAQLEKSRLLSDRFSAERPKGSFSTLEIQRTEQGDSAMYLCASSPGNNQPQHFGDGTRLSIL.